This TCR beta chain was recovered during a study of blood T cell repertoires in COVID-19. Libraries were prepared by immunoSEQ multiplex PCR; TCRdb keeps only in-frame clonotypes and omits some of them. The data contain 200,000 to 250,000 clones, almost 90% of them singletons. The ends lost 4 bases at V and 6 bases at J; junction bases unmatched: 9. CDR3 length equals 15 residues. In germline, CDR1 is SGHRS, CDR2 YFSETQ. The sequenced material came from PBMCs or T cells enriched from blood (not recorded which). The chain is built from TRBV5-1 and TRBJ2-2; 7 nucleotides match TRBD1. This clonotype originated in a man aged 25 to 40 who had been exposed to COVID-19. CDR3 in DNA: TGCGCCAGCAGCGTTAACAGGGGAAGCGCCGGGGAGCTGTTTTTT. It translates to CASSVNRGSAGELFF.